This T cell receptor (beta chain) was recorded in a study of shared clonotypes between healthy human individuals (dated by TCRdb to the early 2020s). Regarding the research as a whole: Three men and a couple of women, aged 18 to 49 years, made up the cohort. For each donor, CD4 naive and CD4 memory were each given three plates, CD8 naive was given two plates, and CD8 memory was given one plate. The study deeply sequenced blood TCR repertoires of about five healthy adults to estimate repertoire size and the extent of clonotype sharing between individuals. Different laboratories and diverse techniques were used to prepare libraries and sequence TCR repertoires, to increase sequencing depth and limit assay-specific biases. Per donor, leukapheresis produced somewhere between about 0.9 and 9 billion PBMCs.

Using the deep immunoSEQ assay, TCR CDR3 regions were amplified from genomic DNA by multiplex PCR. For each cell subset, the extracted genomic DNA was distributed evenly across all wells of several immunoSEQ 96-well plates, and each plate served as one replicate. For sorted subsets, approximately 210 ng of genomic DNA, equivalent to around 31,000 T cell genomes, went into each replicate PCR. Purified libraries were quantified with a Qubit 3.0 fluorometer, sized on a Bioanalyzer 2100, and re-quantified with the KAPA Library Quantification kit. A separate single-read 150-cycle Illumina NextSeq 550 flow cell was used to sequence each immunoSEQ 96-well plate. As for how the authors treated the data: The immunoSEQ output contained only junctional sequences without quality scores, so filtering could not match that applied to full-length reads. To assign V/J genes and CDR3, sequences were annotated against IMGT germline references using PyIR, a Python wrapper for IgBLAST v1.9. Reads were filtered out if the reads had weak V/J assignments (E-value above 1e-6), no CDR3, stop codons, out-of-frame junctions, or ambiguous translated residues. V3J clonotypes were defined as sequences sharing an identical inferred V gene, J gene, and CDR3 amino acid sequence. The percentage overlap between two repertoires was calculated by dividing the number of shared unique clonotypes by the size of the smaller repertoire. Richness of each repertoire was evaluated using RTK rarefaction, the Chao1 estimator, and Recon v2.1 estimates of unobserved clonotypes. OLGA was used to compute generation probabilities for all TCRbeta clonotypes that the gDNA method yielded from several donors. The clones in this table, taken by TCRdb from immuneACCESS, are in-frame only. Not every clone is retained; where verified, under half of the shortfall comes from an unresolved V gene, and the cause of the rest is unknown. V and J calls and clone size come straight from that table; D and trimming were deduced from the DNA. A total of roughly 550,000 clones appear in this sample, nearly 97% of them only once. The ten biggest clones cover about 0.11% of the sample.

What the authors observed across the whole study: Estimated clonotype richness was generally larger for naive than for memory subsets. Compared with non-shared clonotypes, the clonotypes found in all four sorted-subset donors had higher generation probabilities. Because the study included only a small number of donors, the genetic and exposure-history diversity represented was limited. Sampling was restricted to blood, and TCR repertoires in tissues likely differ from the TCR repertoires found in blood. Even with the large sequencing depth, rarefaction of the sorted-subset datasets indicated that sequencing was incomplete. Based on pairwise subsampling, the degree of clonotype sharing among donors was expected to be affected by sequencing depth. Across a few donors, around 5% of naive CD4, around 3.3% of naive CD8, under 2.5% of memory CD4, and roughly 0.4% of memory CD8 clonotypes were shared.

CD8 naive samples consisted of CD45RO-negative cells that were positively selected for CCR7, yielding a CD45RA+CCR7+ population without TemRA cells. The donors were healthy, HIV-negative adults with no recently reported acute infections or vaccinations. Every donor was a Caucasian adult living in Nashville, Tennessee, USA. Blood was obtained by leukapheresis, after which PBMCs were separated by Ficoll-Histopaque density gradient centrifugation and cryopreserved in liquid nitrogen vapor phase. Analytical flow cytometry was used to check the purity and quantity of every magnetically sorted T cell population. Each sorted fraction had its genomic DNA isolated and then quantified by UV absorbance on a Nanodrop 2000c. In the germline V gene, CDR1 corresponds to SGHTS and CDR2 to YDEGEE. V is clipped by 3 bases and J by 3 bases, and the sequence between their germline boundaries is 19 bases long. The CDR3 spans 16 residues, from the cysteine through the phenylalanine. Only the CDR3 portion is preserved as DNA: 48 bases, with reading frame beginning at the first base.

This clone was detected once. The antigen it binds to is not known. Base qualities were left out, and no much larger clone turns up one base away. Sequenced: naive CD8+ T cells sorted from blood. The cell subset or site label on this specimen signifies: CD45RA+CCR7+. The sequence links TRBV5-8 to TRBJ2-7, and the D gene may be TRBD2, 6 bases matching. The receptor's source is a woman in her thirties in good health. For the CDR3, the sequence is CASSSIWGEGYYEQYF. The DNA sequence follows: TGTGCCAGCAGCTCCATCTGGGGGGAAGGGTACTACGAGCAGTACTTC.